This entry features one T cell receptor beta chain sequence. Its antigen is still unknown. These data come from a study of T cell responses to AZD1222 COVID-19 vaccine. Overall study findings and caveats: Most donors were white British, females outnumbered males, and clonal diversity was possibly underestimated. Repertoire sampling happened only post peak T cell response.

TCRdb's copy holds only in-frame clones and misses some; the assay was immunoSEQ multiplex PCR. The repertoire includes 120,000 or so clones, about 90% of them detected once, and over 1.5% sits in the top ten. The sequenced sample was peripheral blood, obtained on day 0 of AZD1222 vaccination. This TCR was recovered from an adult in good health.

The CDR3 sequence: CASSFRANTGELFF. The DNA for the CDR3 is TGTGCCAGCAGCTTTAGGGCGAACACCGGGGAGCTGTTTTTT. The chain carries TRBV7-9 and TRBJ2-2, with no clear D. This CDR3 is 14 amino acids long. Deletions cut 3 bases from V and 0 bases from J, with 5 bases between. Germline CDR1 and CDR2: SEHNR and FQNEAQ (reference sequence).